The sequence of this T cell receptor (beta chain) was determined in a study of OX40 agonist ivuxolimab in advanced cancers. Study summary: The patients' treatment was ivuxolimab, an agonistic anti-OX40 (CD134) antibody.

The CDR3 runs 13 residues. V lost 6 bases and J lost 8, with 14 bases in between. Germline V gene lookup returns CDR1 SQVTM and CDR2 ANQGSEA. The protocol was immunoSEQ multiplex PCR, while the TCRdb copy is restricted to in-frame clones and leaves out a portion. The sample shows roughly 65,000 clones, roughly nine tenths of them seen only once. Study-wide findings and caveats: Blood T cells, both CD4+ and CD8+, expanded clonally by week 6 at 0.1 to 3.0 mg/kg.

Comment on this clone: Its antigen is unknown.

The sample here was CD4+ or CD8+ T cells sorted from blood, taken in a trial of the OX40 agonist ivuxolimab. The source of this sequence is an adult with an advanced solid tumor such as melanoma, head and neck, liver or kidney cancer. The chain joins TRBV29-1 to TRBJ1-6; unclear D gene. CDR3 region: CSVAYSWDSPLHF. In DNA form, the CDR3 reads TGCAGCGTCGCATACTCCTGGGATTCACCCCTCCACTTT.